Shown below are 14 T cell receptor beta chains from a single sample sequenced in a study of shared clonotypes between healthy human individuals. The data were produced by immunoSEQ multiplex PCR, yet TCRdb's version contains in-frame clones alone and is incomplete. Altogether around 530,000 clones are present, roughly 79% being singletons, with the ten largest covering more than 10%. The specimen sequenced was PBMCs. The receptors originated from a woman aged 40 to 50 in good health. Some clones in this sample may be carry-over from other donors' samples.

This sequence joins TRBV5-8 and TRBJ1-4; 7 bases are a match to TRBD1. CDR1 and CDR2 (germline): SGHTS, YDEGEE. V lost 1 base, J lost 5 bases, and 5 bases stayed unmatched. This CDR3 has 15 amino acids. The CDR3 loop is CASSLRGQQNEKLFF. CDR3 sequence (DNA): TGTGCCAGCAGCTTGAGGGGGCAGCAAAATGAAAAACTGTTTTTT.

J is TRBJ1-2 and V is TRBV30, with D perhaps TRBD1 (5 bases). The germline CDR1 and CDR2 sequences are GTSNPN and SVGIG (reference sequence). Trimming left V 0 bases short and J 5 bases short, with 10 bases between. This CDR3 is built from 13 residues. The CDR3, as DNA: TGTGCCTGGAGTGTACAGTGGACATATGGCTACACCTTC. This encodes CAWSVQWTYGYTF.

As to this clone: In the same sample, other DNA sequences code for this CDR3. The gene calls are TRBV5-1 and TRBJ2-7, with TRBD1 as a possible D gene (6 bases). The CDR3 spans 14 residues. Trimming removed 0 bases from V and 2 bases from J, with 9 bases in between. CDR1 is SGHRS, CDR2 YFSETQ, per germline. The CDR3 bases are TGCGCCAGCAGCTTGGAACAGGGAGCCTACGAGCAGTACTTC. Amino acids: CASSLEQGAYEQYF.

The gene calls are TRBV11-2 and TRBJ2-3; D may be TRBD2 (6 bases). This CDR3 is 13 amino acids long. V dropped 4 bases and J dropped 6 bases, with 11 bases sitting between them. In germline, CDR1 is SGHAT, CDR2 FQNNGV. This CDR3 reads CASSSGLFDTQYF. In DNA form, the CDR3 reads TGTGCCAGCAGCTCGGGACTCTTCGATACGCAGTATTTT.

The V call is TRBV19, the J call TRBJ1-1, with a possible D match to TRBD1 (6 bases). Germline values: CDR1 LNHDA, CDR2 SQIVND (reference sequence). The CDR3 consists of 12 residues. Deletions cut 5 bases from V and 6 bases from J, with 10 bases between. CDR3 nucleotide sequence: TGTGCCAGTAGTGTCGGGACACCTGAAGCTTTCTTT. It specifies CASSVGTPEAFF.

The J gene is TRBJ2-1, the V gene TRBV28, with 11 bases matching TRBD2. CDR3 length: 18 residues. Per the germline V gene, CDR1 is MDHEN and CDR2 is SYDVKM. Trimming cost V 6 bases and J 4 bases; bases outside gene matches: 14. CDR3 bases: TGTGCCAGCAGCCCCTTTATAACTAGCGGGAGTGAGTACAATGAGCAGTTCTTC. This translates into CASSPFITSGSEYNEQFF. Full variable domain (missing parts from reference TRBV28 and TRBJ2-1): DVKVTQSSRYLVKRTGEKVFLECVQDMDHENMFWYRQDPGLGLRLIYFSYDVKMKEKGDIPEGYSVSREKKERFSLILESASTNQTSMYLCASSPFITSGSEYNEQFFGPGTRLTVL.

This clone was counted once. It may be a read error: a sequence one base away is much more abundant. The V and J genes are TRBV14 and TRBJ2-2, with TRBD1 matching over 8 bases. This CDR3 is 16 amino acids long. CDR1 and CDR2 (germline): SGHDN, FVKESK. V lost 5 bases, J lost 4 bases, and 9 bases stayed unmatched. The CDR3, as DNA: TGTGCCAGCAGCGGAACCGGGACAGGAGGCACCGGGGAGCTGTTTTTT. It encodes CASSGTGTGGTGELFF.

CDR3 amino acids: CASSLGIGNEQFF. The CDR3 DNA reads as TGCGCCAGCAGCTTGGGTATAGGGAATGAGCAGTTCTTC. This chain links TRBV5-1 with TRBJ2-1; D uncertain. CDR1 and CDR2 (germline): SGHRS, YFSETQ. The V and J ends lost 0 bases and 7 bases respectively, with 8 bases between them. The CDR3 loop spans 13 amino acids.

This chain uses TRBV12-5 with TRBJ2-5; 14 bases fit TRBD2. Trimming cost V 5 bases and J 5 bases; bases outside gene matches: 10. The CDR3 covers 17 residues. Germline V CDR1 and CDR2: LGHNT, FRNRAP. Here the CDR3 reads CASGAGTSGSLTETQYF. CDR3 nucleotide sequence: TGTGCTAGTGGTGCCGGGACTAGCGGGAGTCTGACGGAGACCCAGTACTTC.

This clone was seen a handful of times. The V call is TRBV6-6, the J call TRBJ1-5; D possibly corresponds to TRBD1 (5 bases). This CDR3 has 13 amino acids. CDR1 is MNHNY, CDR2 SVGAGI, per germline (reference sequence). V was shortened by 8 bases and J by 6 bases, with 14 bases between the two germline ends. CDR3 protein: CASGLGVTQPQHF. For the CDR3, the DNA is TGTGCCAGCGGGTTGGGGGTTACTCAGCCCCAGCATTTT.

This sequence joins TRBV21-1 and TRBJ2-3; the tabulated D call, TRBD2, remains unverified against the DNA. TRBV21-1 is labeled a pseudogene. CDR3 length equals 17 residues. The CDR3 sequence is CASSKACPNLSTDTQYF. The CDR3 DNA is TGTGCCAGCAGCAAAGCGTGTCCAAACCTAAGCACAGATACGCAGTATTTT.

The chain employs TRBV29-1 and TRBJ2-1; TRBD2 matches 11 bases. The CDR3 consists of 14 residues. Germline values: CDR1 SQVTM, CDR2 ANQGSEA. After removal of 6 bases from V and 6 bases from J, the junction contained 7 bases not matched to a gene. The CDR3 sequence: CSVITSGRFNEQFF. In nucleotides, the CDR3 is TGCAGCGTAATAACTAGCGGGAGATTCAATGAGCAGTTCTTC.

The rearrangement uses TRBV7-2 and TRBJ2-3, with 8 bases fitting TRBD2. The length of the CDR3 is 15 residues. Germline assignment: CDR1 SGHTA and CDR2 FQGNSA. The junction had 9 bases not matched to a gene; V was cut back by 3 bases and J by 7 bases. The DNA for the CDR3 is TGTGCCAGCAGCTTCGGGGGGGACCTTCGGTATACGCAGTATTTT. Its translation is CASSFGGDLRYTQYF. Full variable domain (missing parts from reference TRBV7-2 and TRBJ2-3): GAGVSQSPSNKVTEKGKDVELRCDPISGHTALYWYRQSLGQGLEFLIYFQGNSAPDKSGLPSDRFSAERTGGSVSTLTIQRTQQEDSAVYLCASSFGGDLRYTQYFGPGTRLTVL.

The chain links TRBV7-8 to TRBJ2-1, with 9 bases aligning to TRBD2. The CDR3 sequence is 18 residues long. J lost 0 bases, V lost 2 bases, and 8 bases had no gene match. The germline V gene has CDR1 SGHVS and CDR2 FQNEAQ. DNA for the CDR3: TGTGCCAGCAGCTTACCAGCGGGAGGCCCCCGCTCCTACAATGAGCAGTTCTTC. It encodes CASSLPAGGPRSYNEQFF. The full variable domain, rest sourced from reference TRBV7-8 and TRBJ2-1, is GAGVSQSPRYKVAKRGQDVALRCDPISGHVSLFWYQQALGQGPEFLTYFQNEAQLDKSGLPSDRFFAERPEGSVSTLKIQRTQQEDSAVYLCASSLPAGGPRSYNEQFFGPGTRLTVL.